The source of this TCR beta chain is a study of blood T cells in healthy people across ages. In the study overall: Per two T cells, template switching captured roughly one barcoded beta molecule.

CDR1 and CDR2 (germline): SGHTA, FQGTGA. CDR3 length equals 20 residues. V gave up 5 bases and J gave up 6 bases; unmatched junction bases: 19. Combining a sample-barcoded 5' primer with a J-beta primer mix, a second PCR ran for about 7 to 11 cycles. TCRdb re-called the 5' RACE reads through MiXCR, storing one row per CDR3 protein. The data show 800,000 or so distinct CDR3 sequences, about 46% seen once. Individuals who donated were healthy Caucasians from Russia aged 6 to 90. The clonotype comes from a man aged 80 or over in good health. The V gene is TRBV7-3, the J gene TRBJ2-1, with 13 bases that match TRBD2. The sample consisted of blood. In DNA, the CDR3 is TGTGCCAGCAGCCGACCGATTCCGGGGCGGACTAGCGGGAGTGGCAATGAGCAGTTCTTC. This sequence encodes CASSRPIPGRTSGSGNEQFF.